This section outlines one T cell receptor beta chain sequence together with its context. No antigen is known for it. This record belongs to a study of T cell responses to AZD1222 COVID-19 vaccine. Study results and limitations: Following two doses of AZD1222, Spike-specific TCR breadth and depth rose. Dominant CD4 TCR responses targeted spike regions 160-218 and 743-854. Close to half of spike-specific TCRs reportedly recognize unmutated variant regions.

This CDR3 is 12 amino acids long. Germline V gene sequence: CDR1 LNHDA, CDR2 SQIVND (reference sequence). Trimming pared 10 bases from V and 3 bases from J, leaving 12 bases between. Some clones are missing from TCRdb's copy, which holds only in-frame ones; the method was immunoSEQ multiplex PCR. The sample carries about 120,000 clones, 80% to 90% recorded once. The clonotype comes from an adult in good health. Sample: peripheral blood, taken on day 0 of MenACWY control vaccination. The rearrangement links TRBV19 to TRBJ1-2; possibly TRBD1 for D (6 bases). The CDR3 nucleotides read TGTGCCACCTCGACAGGCTACTATGGCTACACCTTC. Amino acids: CATSTGYYGYTF.